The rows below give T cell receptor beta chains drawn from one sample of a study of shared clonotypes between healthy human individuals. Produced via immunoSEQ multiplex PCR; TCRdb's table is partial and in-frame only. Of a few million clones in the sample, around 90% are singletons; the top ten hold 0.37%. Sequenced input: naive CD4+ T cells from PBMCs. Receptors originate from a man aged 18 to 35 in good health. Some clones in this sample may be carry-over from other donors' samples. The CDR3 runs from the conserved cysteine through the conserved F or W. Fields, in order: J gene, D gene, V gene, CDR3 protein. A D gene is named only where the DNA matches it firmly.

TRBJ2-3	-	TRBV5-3	CAKLGATDTQYF
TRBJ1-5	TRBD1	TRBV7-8	CASSPGQGSLRQPQHF
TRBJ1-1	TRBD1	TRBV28	CASRRDRDFTEAFF
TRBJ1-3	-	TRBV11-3	CASSFGGSGNTIYF
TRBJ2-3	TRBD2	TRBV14	CASSQAGAGTSGTHTDTQYF
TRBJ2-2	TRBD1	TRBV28	CASSLGGRGQGAVGELFF
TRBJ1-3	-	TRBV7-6	CASSLPRVAGFSGNTIYF
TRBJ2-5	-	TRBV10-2	CASSVKGGVGQETQYF
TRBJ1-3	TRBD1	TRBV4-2	CASSQAGTGGGNTIYF
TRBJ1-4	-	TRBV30	CAWRSLLWRGGSEKLFF
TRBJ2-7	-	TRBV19	CASSIGHGVSYEQYF
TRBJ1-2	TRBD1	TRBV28	CASSPPPTGVDYGYTF
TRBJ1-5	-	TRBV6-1	CASSEAGRGSYQPQHF
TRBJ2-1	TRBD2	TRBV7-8	CASSLGTSGRIRDNEQFF
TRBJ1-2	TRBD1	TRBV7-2	CASSTNRGRNYGYTF
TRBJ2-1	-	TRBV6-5	CASSYSGSSYNEQFF
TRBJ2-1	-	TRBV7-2	CASSLSPFYNEQFF
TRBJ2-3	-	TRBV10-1	CASNQGGVFDTQYF
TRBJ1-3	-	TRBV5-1	CASSFAARGSGNTIYF
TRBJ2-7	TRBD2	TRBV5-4	CASSFRQTSGSRYEQYF
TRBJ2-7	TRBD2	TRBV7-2	CASSFTSGRIAEQYF
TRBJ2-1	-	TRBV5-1	CASSLDPGIYNEQFF
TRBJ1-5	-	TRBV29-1	CSVSGEGQPQHF
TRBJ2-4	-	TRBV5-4	CASSFGPGKNIQYF
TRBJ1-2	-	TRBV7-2	CASSLRAGYGYTF
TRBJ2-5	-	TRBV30	CAWSVNIPETQYF
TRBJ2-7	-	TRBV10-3	CATQTTYEQYF
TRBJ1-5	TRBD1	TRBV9	CASSRTGISNQPQHF
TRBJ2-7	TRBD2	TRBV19	CASSRSSGKTYEQYF
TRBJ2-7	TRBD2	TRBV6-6	CATTTRSSGGYEQYF
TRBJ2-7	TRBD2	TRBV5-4	CASSGGGAGEVYEQYF
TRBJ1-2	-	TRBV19	CASTPGAGGGYTF
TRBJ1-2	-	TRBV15	CATSNGPRAHYGYTF
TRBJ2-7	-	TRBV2	CASSYTDFSSYEQYF
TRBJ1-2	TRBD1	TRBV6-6	CASAGTAQKSEGYTF
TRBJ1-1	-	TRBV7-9	CASTPGENTEAFF
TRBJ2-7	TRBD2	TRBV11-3	CASSSLRGGRPEGGSYEQYF
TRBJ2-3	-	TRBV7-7	CASSSPGADTQYF
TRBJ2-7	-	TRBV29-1	CSVGTGPSYEQYF
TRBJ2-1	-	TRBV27	CASSYFPISYNEQFF
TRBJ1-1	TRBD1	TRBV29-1	CSADRANTEAFF
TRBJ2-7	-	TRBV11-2	CASTKGFGQISYEQYF
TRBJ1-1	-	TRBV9	CASSRQGTEAFF
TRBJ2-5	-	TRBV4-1	CASSYSPSGGDETQYF
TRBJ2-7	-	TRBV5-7	CASSLWAGDSYEQYF
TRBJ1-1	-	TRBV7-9	CASSLGGLGTEAFF
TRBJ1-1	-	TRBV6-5	CASSYPEGEAFF